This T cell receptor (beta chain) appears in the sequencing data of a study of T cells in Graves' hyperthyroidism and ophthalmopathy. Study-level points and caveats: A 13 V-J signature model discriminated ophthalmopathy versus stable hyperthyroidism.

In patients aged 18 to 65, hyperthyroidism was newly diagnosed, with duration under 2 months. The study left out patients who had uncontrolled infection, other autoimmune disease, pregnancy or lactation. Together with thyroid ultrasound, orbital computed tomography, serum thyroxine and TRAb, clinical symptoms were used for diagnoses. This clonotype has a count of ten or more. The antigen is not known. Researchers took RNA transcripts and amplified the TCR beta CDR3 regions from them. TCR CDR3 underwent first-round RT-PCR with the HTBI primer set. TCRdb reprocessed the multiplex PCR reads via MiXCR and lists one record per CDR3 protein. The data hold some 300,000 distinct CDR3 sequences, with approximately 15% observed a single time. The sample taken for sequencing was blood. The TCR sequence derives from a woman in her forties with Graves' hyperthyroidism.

The CDR3 nucleotides are TGCAGTGCTAGAGCTCCTAGCGGGTCAGACAATGAGCAGTTCTTC. Protein product: CSARAPSGSDNEQFF. The rearrangement joins TRBV20-1 to TRBJ2-1; 8 bases map to TRBD2. The V gene end was trimmed by 1 base and the J gene end by 5 bases; junction bases not matched to a gene: 7. Germline V CDR1 and CDR2: DFQATT, SNEGSKA (reference sequence). The length of the CDR3 is 15 residues.